The 5 T cell receptor beta chains listed next were all sequenced from one sample in a study of blood T cell repertoires in COVID-19. Profiling relied on immunoSEQ multiplex PCR, and the TCRdb table lists in-frame clones only, not all of them. This table holds 70,000 to 100,000 clones, about 88% found once. Sequenced input: peripheral blood. Receptors were obtained from a woman of 80 years or more with active COVID-19.

V usage is TRBV7-9 and J usage is TRBJ2-1, with 7 bases identical to TRBD2. The V gene's germline CDR1 is SEHNR and CDR2 FQNEAQ (reference sequence). With V trimmed by 6 bases and J by 3 bases, 5 bases remained unmatched. CDR3 length: 14 amino acids. CDR3 DNA sequence: TGTGCCAGCAGTCCTAGCGGAGGCTACAATGAGCAGTTCTTC. This translates into CASSPSGGYNEQFF.

This clone was recorded only once. The rearrangement joins TRBV6-2 or TRBV6-3 to TRBJ1-5, with D possibly TRBD1 on 6 matching bases. The V and J ends lost 4 bases and 4 bases respectively, with 17 bases between them. The CDR3 loop spans 16 amino acids. CDR1 is MNHEY and CDR2 is SVGEGT in the germline V gene. CDR3: CASSSLRTVSNQPQHF. The CDR3 coding sequence is TGTGCCAGCAGTTCGCTTCGGACAGTTTCTAATCAGCCCCAGCATTTT.

V is TRBV19 and J is TRBJ1-1; TRBD1 might be the D (5 bases). Trimming removed 6 bases from V and 3 bases from J, with 14 bases in between. This CDR3 has 14 amino acids. In germline, CDR1 is LNHDA, CDR2 SQIVND (reference sequence). The CDR3 nucleotides are TGTGCCAGTAGCGCCGGACGGGGGGACACTGAAGCTTTCTTT. Protein sequence: CASSAGRGDTEAFF.

The J gene is TRBJ2-7, the V gene TRBV28; D is possibly TRBD2 (6 bases). The CDR3 is made up of 14 amino acids. The V gene lost 8 bases and the J gene lost 2 bases, with 16 bases spanning the gap. Looked up from germline, CDR1 is MDHEN and CDR2 is SYDVKM. The CDR3 here is CASSLAGPPYEQYF. CDR3 nucleotide sequence: TGTGCCAGCTCCCTGGCGGGGCCCCCCTACGAGCAGTACTTC.

This CDR3 is CASSSHGGTEAFF. CDR3 coding DNA: TGTGCCAGCAGCTCACACGGGGGCACTGAAGCTTTCTTT. The chain joins TRBV11-3 to TRBJ1-1, with a tentative D call TRBD1 (5 bases). With 4 bases removed from V and 4 bases from J, the gap between germline ends came to 10 bases. This CDR3 has 13 amino acids. Germline V gives CDR1 SGHNT, CDR2 YENEEA.